This passage covers 10 T cell receptor beta chains from one sample sequenced in a study of radiotherapy plus CTLA-4 blockade in lung cancer. TCRdb's copy holds only in-frame clones and misses some; the assay was immunoSEQ multiplex PCR. Of approximately 72,000 clones in the sample, roughly 80% were seen once. Sequences were derived from peripheral blood, sampled from a patient treated with radiotherapy plus ipilimumab. The receptors stem from a human donor with non-small cell lung cancer who had a complete response to radiotherapy plus ipilimumab.

This clone was found a few times. The V call is TRBV11-3, the J call TRBJ2-2; D is possibly TRBD1 (5 bases). This CDR3 has 14 residues. V lost 5 bases to trimming and J lost 3 bases, with 10 bases between them. Per the germline V gene, CDR1 is SGHNT and CDR2 is YENEEA. This chain's CDR3 is CASSAQGDTGELFF. As DNA, the CDR3 is TGTGCCAGCAGCGCTCAGGGTGACACCGGGGAGCTGTTTTTT.

The rearrangement links TRBV18 to TRBJ2-2; TRBD2 matches at 10 bases. Per the germline V gene, CDR1 is KGHSH and CDR2 is LQKENI. There are 17 residues in the CDR3. With 2 bases clipped from V and 7 bases from J, the junction kept 10 bases outside the gene matches. DNA of the CDR3: TGTGCCAGCTCACCAAATTCCCTAGCGGGAGCCGGCGGGGAGCTGTTTTTT. Amino acid sequence: CASSPNSLAGAGGELFF.

This chain joins TRBV4-3 and TRBJ2-3; the match to TRBD1 covers 8 bases. This CDR3 region has 15 residues. Germline V gene data show CDR1 as LGHNA and CDR2 as YSLEER. V trimming: 0 bases; J trimming: 9 bases; junction bases outside the gene matches: 8. In nucleotides, the CDR3 is TGCGCCAGCAGCCAAGATGACAGGGGAGAATACACGCAGTATTTT. The encoded protein is CASSQDDRGEYTQYF.

The genes are TRBV15 and TRBJ2-2; no firm D call. The V and J ends lost 2 bases and 5 bases respectively, with 15 bases between them. This CDR3 spans 16 amino acids. Germline CDR1 is LNHNV and CDR2 is YYDKDF (reference sequence). The CDR3, as DNA: TGTGCCACCAGCAGACCTAACCTTTTGGGTACCGGGGAGCTGTTTTTT. As protein: CATSRPNLLGTGELFF.

This clone appeared a few times. V is TRBV4-3 and J is TRBJ1-1, with 9 bases matching TRBD1. This CDR3 is 15 amino acids long. J was trimmed by 0 bases and V by 5 bases; bases with no gene match: 4. CDR1 is LGHNA, CDR2 YSLEER, per germline. Written as DNA, the CDR3 is TGCGCCAGCAGCTCCGGGACAGGGTTGAACACTGAAGCTTTCTTT. Translation gives CASSSGTGLNTEAFF.

The V and J genes are TRBV19 and TRBJ2-1; D is possibly TRBD2 (6 bases). The germline CDR1 and CDR2 sequences are LNHDA and SQIVND (reference sequence). Deletions cut 5 bases from V and 1 base from J, with 15 bases between. The CDR3 is 16 residues long. The CDR3 region has the DNA TGTGCCAGTAGTGGACTACGGGAATGGTCCTACAATGAGCAGTTCTTC. Residues: CASSGLREWSYNEQFF.

The chain recombines TRBV6-5 with TRBJ1-2, with D unclear. The CDR3 is 13 residues long. Trimming stripped 5 bases from V and 6 bases from J, with 13 bases between. Germline CDR1 reads MNHEY; CDR2 reads SVGAGI. The CDR3 DNA sequence: TGTGCCAGCAGTGAAAAGGGTGTGAATGGCTACACCTTC. It translates to CASSEKGVNGYTF.

V gene TRBV2 combines with J gene TRBJ2-5, with D maybe TRBD1 (6 bases). CDR1 and CDR2 (germline): SNHLY, FYNNEI. V lost 6 bases and J 2 bases, leaving 13 bases between the germline ends. The CDR3 extends over 14 amino acids. The CDR3 reads CASRTTGPQETQYF. The CDR3 nucleotides read TGTGCCAGCAGGACGACAGGACCTCAAGAGACCCAGTACTTC.

The chain links TRBV18 to TRBJ2-3; 16 bases match TRBD2. Germline V lookup: CDR1 KGHSH, CDR2 LQKENI. The CDR3 runs to 18 residues. V shed 0 bases, J shed 3 bases, and the junction held 3 bases outside the gene matches. This CDR3 reads CASSPPGLAGGPTDTQYF. For the CDR3, the DNA is TGTGCCAGCTCACCACCGGGACTAGCGGGGGGGCCTACAGATACGCAGTATTTT.

This chain connects TRBV11-2 to TRBJ2-1; the match to TRBD2 covers 10 bases. The CDR3 has 17 residues. V gave up 5 bases and J gave up 1 base; unmatched junction bases: 8. Germline V lookup: CDR1 SGHAT, CDR2 FQNNGV. CDR3 sequence reads: CASSLAGAVESYNEQFF. CDR3 nucleotide sequence: TGTGCCAGCAGCCTAGCGGGAGCGGTAGAATCCTACAATGAGCAGTTCTTC.